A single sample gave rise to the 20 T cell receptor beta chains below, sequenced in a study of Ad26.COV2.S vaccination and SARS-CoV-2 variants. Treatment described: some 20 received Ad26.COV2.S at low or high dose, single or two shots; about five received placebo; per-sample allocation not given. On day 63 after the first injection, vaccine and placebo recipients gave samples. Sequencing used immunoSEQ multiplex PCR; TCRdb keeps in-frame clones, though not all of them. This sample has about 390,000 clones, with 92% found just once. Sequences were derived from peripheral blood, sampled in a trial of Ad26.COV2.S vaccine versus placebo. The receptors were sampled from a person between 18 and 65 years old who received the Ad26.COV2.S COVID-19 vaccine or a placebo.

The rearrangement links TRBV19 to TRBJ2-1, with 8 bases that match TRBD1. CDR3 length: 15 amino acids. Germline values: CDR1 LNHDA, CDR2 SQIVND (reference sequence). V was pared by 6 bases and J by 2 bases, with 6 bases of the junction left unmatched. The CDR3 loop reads CASSRQGRAYNEQFF. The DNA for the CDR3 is TGTGCCAGTAGCCGACAGGGGAGAGCCTACAATGAGCAGTTCTTC.

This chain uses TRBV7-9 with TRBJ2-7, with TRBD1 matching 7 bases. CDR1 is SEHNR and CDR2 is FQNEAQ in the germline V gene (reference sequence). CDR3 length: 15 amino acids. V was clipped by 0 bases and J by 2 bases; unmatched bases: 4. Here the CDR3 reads CASSLAAQGAYEQYF. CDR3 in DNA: TGTGCCAGCAGCTTAGCGGCGCAGGGGGCCTACGAGCAGTACTTC.

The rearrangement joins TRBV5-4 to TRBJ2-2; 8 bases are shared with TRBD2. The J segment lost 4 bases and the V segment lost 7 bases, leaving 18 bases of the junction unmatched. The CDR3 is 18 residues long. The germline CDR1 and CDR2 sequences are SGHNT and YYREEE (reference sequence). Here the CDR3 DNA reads TGTGCCAGCCGTTTATTCGGGGGGGGTCGTTCCGGCACCGGGGAGCTGTTTTTT. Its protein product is CASRLFGGGRSGTGELFF.

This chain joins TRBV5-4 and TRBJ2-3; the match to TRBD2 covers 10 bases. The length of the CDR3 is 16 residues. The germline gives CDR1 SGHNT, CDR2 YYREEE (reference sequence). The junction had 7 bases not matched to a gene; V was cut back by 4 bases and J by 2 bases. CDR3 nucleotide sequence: TGTGCCAGCAGCCCCAGCGGGGGGGCCGCCACAGATACGCAGTATTTT. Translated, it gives CASSPSGGAATDTQYF. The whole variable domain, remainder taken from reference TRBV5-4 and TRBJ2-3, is ETGVTQSPTHLIKTRGQQVTLRCSSQSGHNTVSWYQQALGQGPQFIFQYYREEENGRGNFPPRFSGLQFPNYSSELNVNALELDDSALYLCASSPSGGAATDTQYFGPGTRLTVL.

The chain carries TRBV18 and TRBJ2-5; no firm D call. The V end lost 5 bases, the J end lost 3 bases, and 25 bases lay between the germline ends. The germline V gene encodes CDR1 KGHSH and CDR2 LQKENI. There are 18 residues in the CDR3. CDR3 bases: TGTGCCAGCTCAATAAGTCATGGCCAATACGACCACAAAGAGACCCAGTACTTC. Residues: CASSISHGQYDHKETQYF.

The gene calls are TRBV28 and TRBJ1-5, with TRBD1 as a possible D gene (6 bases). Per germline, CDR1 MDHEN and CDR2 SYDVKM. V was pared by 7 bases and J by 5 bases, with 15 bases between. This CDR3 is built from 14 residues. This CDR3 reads CASNGGGGYQPQHF. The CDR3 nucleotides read TGTGCCAGCAATGGTGGGGGCGGATATCAGCCCCAGCATTTT.

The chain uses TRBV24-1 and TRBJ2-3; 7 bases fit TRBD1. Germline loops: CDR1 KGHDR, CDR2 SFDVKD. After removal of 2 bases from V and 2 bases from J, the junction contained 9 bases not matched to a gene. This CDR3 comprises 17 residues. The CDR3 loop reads CATSDSTGPSLTDTQYF. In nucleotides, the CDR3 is TGTGCCACCAGTGATTCGACAGGGCCTTCCCTCACAGATACGCAGTATTTT.

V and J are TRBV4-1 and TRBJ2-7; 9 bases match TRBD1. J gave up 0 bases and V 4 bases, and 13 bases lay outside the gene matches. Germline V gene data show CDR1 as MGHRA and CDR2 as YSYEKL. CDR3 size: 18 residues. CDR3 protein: CASSRAFKGTGSSYEQYF. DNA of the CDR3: TGCGCCAGCAGCCGGGCCTTCAAGGGGACAGGGAGCTCCTACGAGCAGTACTTC.

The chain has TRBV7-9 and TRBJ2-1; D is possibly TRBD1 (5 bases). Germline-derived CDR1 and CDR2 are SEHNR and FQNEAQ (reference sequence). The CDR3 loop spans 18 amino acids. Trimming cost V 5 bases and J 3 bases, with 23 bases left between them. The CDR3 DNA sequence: TGTGCCAGCAGCCCCCCAGGACACCTCGGAACGATCTACAATGAGCAGTTCTTC. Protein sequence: CASSPPGHLGTIYNEQFF.

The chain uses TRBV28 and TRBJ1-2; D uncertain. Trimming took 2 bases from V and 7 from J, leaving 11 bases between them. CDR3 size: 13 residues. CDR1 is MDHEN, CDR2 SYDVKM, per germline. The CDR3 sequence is CASSLTGNFGYTF. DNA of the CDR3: TGTGCCAGCAGTTTAACCGGGAATTTTGGCTACACCTTC.

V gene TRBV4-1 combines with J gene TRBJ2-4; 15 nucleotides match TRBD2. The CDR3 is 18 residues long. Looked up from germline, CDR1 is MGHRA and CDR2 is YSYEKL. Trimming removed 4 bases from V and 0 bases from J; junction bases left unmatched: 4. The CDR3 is CASSPGLAGGLAKNIQYF. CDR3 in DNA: TGCGCCAGCAGCCCGGGACTAGCGGGGGGCCTAGCCAAAAACATTCAGTACTTC.

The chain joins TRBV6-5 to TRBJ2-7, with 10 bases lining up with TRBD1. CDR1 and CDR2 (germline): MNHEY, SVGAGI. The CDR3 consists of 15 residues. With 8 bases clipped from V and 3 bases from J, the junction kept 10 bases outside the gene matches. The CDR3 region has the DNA TGTGCCAGCCGGGGGTTGGGACAGGGGTTCTACGAGCAGTACTTC. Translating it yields CASRGLGQGFYEQYF.

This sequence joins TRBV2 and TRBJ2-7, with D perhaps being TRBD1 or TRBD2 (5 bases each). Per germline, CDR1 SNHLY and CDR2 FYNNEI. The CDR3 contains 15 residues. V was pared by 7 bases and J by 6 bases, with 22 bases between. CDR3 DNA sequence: TGTGCCAGCAAGGGACGGACAATTGGGGTTGGCGAGCAGTACTTC. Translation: CASKGRTIGVGEQYF.

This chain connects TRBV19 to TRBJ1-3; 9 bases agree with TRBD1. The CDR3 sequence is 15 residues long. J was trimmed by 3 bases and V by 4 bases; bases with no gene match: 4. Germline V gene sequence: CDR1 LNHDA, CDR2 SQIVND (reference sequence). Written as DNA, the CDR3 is TGTGCCAGTAGTAGGACAGGGGACAATGGAAACACCATATATTTT. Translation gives CASSRTGDNGNTIYF.

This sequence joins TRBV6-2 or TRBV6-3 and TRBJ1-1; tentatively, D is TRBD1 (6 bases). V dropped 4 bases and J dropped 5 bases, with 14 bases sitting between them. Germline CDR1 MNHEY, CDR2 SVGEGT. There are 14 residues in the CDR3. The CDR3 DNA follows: TGTGCCAGCAGTTTGTCAGGGGCTGGTACTGAAGCTTTCTTT. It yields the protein CASSLSGAGTEAFF.

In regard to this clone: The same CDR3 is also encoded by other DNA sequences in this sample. The CDR3 DNA is TGCAGTGCTAGTCTTGCCTACGAGCAGTACTTC. As protein: CSASLAYEQYF. V gene TRBV20-1 combines with J gene TRBJ2-7; D call uncertain. The germline V gene encodes CDR1 DFQATT and CDR2 SNEGSKA (reference sequence). There are 11 residues in the CDR3. With 3 bases removed from V and 2 bases from J, the gap between germline ends came to 5 bases.

CDR3 nucleotides: TGTGCCAGCAGTGACAGGGGTTTAGCGGGGGCCCGGAATGAGCAGTTCTTC. Translating gives CASSDRGLAGARNEQFF. The chain employs TRBV25-1 and TRBJ2-1; 9 nucleotides agree with TRBD2. In germline, CDR1 is MGHDK, CDR2 SYGVNS. The CDR3 contains 17 residues. The J segment lost 7 bases and the V segment lost 3 bases, leaving 13 bases of the junction unmatched.

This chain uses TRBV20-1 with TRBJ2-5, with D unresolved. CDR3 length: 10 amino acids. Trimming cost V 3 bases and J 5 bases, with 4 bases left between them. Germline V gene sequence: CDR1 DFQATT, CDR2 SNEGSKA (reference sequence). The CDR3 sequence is CSARIETQYF. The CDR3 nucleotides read TGCAGTGCTAGGATCGAGACCCAGTACTTC.

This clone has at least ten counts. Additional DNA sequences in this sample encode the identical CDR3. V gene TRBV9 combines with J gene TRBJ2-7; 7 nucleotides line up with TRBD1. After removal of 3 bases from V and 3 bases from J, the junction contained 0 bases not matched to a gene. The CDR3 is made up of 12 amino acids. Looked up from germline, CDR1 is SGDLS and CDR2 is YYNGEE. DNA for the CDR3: TGTGCCAGCAGCGGACAGGGCTACGAGCAGTACTTC. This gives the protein CASSGQGYEQYF.

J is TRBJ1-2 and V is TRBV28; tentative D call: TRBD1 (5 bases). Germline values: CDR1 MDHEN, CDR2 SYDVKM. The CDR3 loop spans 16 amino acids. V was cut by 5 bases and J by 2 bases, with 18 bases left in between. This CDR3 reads CASSLTRGPTNYGYTF. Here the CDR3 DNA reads TGTGCCAGCAGTCTAACCCGGGGCCCGACAAACTATGGCTACACCTTC.